This TCR beta chain was sequenced in a study of T cells expressing NK-cell markers. The wider study: With respect to HCMV, seven of the eight sequenced donors were seropositive, and one was seronegative. Study results and caveats: About 6 donors had dominant NKG2C+ clonotypes that comprised roughly 1.0-8% of their CD8+ T cells. These clonotypes, the leaders elsewhere, also led the CD3+CD56-NKG2C+ fraction in four donors.

Germline CDR1 reads LGHDT; CDR2 reads YNNKEL (reference sequence). There are 14 residues in the CDR3. For TCR beta, cDNA was produced by 5'RACE template switching with UMIs. Reanalyzing the 5' RACE reads, TCRdb keeps one entry per CDR3 protein, without DNA. This table holds 300,000 to 500,000 distinct CDR3 sequences. To note about this clonotype: Its target is not known.

This clonotype was obtained from a woman in her forties or fifties in good health. This chain joins TRBV3-1 and TRBJ2-3; TCRdb selects TRBD1, and the lack of DNA leaves this call unchecked. The sequencing sample was made of blood T cells: a sorted CD56 or NKG2C T cell subset, CD4+ or CD8+ T cells, or bulk PBMC T cells (not recorded which). The CDR3 sequence: CASSQVDRQGTQYF.